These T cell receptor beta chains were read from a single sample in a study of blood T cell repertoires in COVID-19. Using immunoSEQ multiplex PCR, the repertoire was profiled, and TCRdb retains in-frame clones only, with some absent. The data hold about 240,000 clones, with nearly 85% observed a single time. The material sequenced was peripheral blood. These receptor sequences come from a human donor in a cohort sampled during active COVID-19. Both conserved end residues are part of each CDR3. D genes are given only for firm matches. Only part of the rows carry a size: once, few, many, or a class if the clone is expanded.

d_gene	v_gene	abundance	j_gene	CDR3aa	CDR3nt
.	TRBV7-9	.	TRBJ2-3	CASSLAQGTNTQYF	TGTGCCAGCAGCTTAGCGCAGGGGACTAATACGCAGTATTTT
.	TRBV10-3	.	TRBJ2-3	CAISDSLATDTQYF	TGTGCCATCAGTGATTCTCTAGCAACCGATACGCAGTATTTT
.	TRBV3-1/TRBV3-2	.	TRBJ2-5	CASSQGVIETQYF	TGTGCCAGCAGCCAAGGAGTAATAGAGACCCAGTACTTC
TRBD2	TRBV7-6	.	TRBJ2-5	CASSQGGVGTQYF	TGTGCCAGCAGCCAGGGAGGGGTGGGGACCCAGTACTTC
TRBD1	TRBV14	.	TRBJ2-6	CASSPWTGGSGANVLTF	TGTGCCAGCAGCCCTTGGACAGGGGGAAGTGGGGCCAACGTCCTGACTTTC
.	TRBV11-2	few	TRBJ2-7	CASSLDRATRVYEQYF	TGTGCCAGCAGCTTAGATCGGGCGACTAGGGTCTACGAGCAGTACTTC
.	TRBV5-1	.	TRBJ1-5	CASSLGTDFNQPQHF	TGCGCCAGCAGCTTGGGGACAGATTTTAATCAGCCCCAGCATTTT
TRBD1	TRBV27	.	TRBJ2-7	CASSSSTGGHEQYF	TGTGCCAGCAGTTCCTCTACAGGGGGCCACGAGCAGTACTTC
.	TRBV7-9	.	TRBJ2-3	CASSPRRGATDTQYF	TGTGCCAGCAGCCCACGCCGGGGTGCCACAGATACGCAGTATTTT
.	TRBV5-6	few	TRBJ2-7	CASSFTTYERYF	TGTGCCAGCAGCTTTACAACCTACGAGCGGTACTTC
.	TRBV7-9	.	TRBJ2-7	CASSLDRAAHEQYF	TGTGCCAGCAGCTTAGACAGGGCCGCGCACGAGCAGTACTTC
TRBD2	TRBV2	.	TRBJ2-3	CASSENSGGSDTQYF	TGTGCCAGCAGTGAAAATAGCGGGGGGTCAGATACGCAGTATTTT
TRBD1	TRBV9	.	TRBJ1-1	CASSVYAGQPNTEAFF	TGTGCCAGCAGCGTTTATGCGGGACAGCCGAACACTGAAGCTTTCTTT
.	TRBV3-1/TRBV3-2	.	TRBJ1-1	CASSQVLRTEAFF	TGTGCCAGCAGCCAAGTTCTACGAACTGAAGCTTTCTTT
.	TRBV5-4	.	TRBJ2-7	CASSPGQGQGEQYF	TGTGCCAGCAGTCCCGGACAAGGTCAAGGCGAGCAGTACTTC
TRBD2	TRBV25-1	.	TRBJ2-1	CASSLWTSGNYNEQFF	TGTGCCAGCAGCCTTTGGACTAGCGGGAACTACAATGAGCAGTTCTTC
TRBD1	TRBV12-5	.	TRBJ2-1	CASGVGQGGGNEQFF	TGTGCTAGTGGTGTGGGACAGGGAGGCGGCAATGAGCAGTTCTTC
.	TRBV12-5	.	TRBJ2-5	CASGLGTDGTQYF	TGTGCTAGTGGTTTGGGGACAGACGGGACCCAGTACTTC
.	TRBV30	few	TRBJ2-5	CAWSRGAEETQYF	TGTGCCTGGAGCAGGGGGGCAGAGGAGACCCAGTACTTC
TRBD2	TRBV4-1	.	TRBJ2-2	CASAKGRAGDTGELFF	TGCGCCAGCGCGAAAGGGAGGGCGGGAGACACCGGGGAGCTGTTTTTT
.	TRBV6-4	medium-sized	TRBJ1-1	CASSVRVNTEAFF	TGTGCCAGCAGTGTCCGGGTGAACACTGAAGCTTTCTTT
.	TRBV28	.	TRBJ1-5	CASSLVAGRSPDQPQHF	TGTGCCAGCAGCCTGGTGGCGGGCCGGAGTCCGGATCAGCCCCAGCATTTT
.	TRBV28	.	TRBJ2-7	CASSFPGEPIYEQYF	TGTGCCAGCAGTTTCCCGGGGGAGCCCATTTACGAGCAGTACTTC
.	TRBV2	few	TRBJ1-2	CASSYSGQSWGYTF	TGTGCCAGCAGCTATTCAGGACAGTCTTGGGGCTACACCTTC
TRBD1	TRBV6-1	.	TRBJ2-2	CASSGPPRDRRNTGELFF	TGTGCCAGCAGTGGACCCCCGCGGGACAGGAGGAACACCGGGGAGCTGTTTTTT
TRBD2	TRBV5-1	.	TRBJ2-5	CASSKGLAGGNQETQYF	TGCGCCAGCAGCAAGGGACTAGCGGGGGGAAACCAAGAGACCCAGTACTTC
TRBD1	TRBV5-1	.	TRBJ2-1	CASSLAPGGLGGNEQFF	TGCGCCAGCAGCTTGGCCCCAGGGGGCCTGGGTGGGAATGAGCAGTTCTTC
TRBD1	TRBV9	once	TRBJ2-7	CASSVGTGRGEQYF	TGTGCCAGCAGCGTGGGGACAGGGAGAGGAGAGCAGTACTTC
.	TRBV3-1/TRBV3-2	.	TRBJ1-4	CASSHAPSSEKLFF	TGTGCCAGCAGCCACGCCCCCTCTAGTGAAAAACTGTTTTTT
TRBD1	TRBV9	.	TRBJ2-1	CASSEGDRISYNEQFF	TGTGCCAGCAGCGAGGGGGACAGGATCTCCTACAATGAGCAGTTCTTC
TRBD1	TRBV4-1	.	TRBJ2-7	CASSLRTGRYEQYF	TGCGCCAGCAGCCTTCGGACAGGGCGGTACGAGCAGTACTTC
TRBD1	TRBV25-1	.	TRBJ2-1	CASSNPQGARYNEQFF	TGTGCCAGCAGTAACCCGCAGGGGGCTCGCTACAATGAGCAGTTCTTC
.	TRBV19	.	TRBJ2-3	CASSITARDSTDTQYF	TGTGCCAGTAGTATAACGGCGCGGGACAGTACAGATACGCAGTATTTT
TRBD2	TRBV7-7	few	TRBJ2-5	CASSPRRLAGSETQYF	TGTGCTAGCAGCCCCCGGAGGCTAGCGGGAAGCGAGACCCAGTACTTC
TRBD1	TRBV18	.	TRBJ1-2	CASSLGTGGVDGYTF	TGTGCCAGCTCACTCGGGACAGGGGGCGTCGACGGCTACACCTTC
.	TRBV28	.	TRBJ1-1	CASSFPTGTEAFF	TGTGCCAGCAGTTTCCCCACAGGCACTGAAGCTTTCTTT
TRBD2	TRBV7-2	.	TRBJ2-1	CASSLGRGRSYNEQFF	TGTGCCAGCAGCTTAGGGCGCGGGAGGTCCTACAATGAGCAGTTCTTC
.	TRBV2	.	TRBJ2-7	CASTIQENEQYF	TGTGCCAGCACTATACAGGAGAACGAGCAGTACTTC
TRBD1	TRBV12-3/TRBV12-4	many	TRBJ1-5	CASRQGDQPQHF	TGTGCCAGCAGGCAGGGGGATCAGCCCCAGCATTTT
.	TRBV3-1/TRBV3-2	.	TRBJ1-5	CASSPLDLQPQHF	TGTGCCAGCAGCCCCCTAGACCTGCAGCCCCAGCATTTT
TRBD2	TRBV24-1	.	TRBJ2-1	CATSDRLAGGSYNEQFF	TGTGCCACCAGTGACAGACTAGCGGGAGGGTCCTACAATGAGCAGTTCTTC
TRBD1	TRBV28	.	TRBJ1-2	CASNLATGEGYTF	TGTGCCAGCAATCTTGCGACAGGGGAGGGCTACACCTTC
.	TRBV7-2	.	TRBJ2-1	CASSSRERTLYNEQFF	TGTGCCAGCAGCTCCCGGGAGCGGACCCTCTACAATGAGCAGTTCTTC
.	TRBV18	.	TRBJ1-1	CASSPQGLGMNTEAFF	TGTGCCAGCTCACCGCAGGGGCTGGGGATGAACACTGAAGCTTTCTTT
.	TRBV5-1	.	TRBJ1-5	CASSKEGVQPQHF	TGCGCCAGCAGTAAGGAAGGGGTTCAGCCCCAGCATTTT
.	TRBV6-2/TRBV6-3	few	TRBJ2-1	CASSAGGVSNEQFF	TGTGCCAGCAGTGCCGGAGGGGTTTCCAATGAGCAGTTCTTC
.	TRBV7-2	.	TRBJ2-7	CASSRSQGTPYEQYF	TGTGCCAGCAGTCGTTCCCAGGGTACCCCCTACGAGCAGTACTTC
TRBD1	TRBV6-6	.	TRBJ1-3	CASSYGDRPGNTIYF	TGTGCCAGCAGTTACGGGGACAGGCCTGGAAACACCATATATTTT
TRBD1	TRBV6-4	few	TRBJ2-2	CASSGTGDTGELFF	TGTGCCAGCAGTGGGACAGGGGACACCGGGGAGCTGTTTTTT
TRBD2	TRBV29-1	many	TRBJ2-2	CSVEKGEGTNTGELFF	TGCAGCGTGGAAAAAGGGGAGGGGACGAACACCGGGGAGCTGTTTTTT
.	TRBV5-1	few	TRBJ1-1	CASSLPSAVTEAFF	TGCGCCAGCAGCTTGCCGAGCGCGGTCACTGAAGCTTTCTTT
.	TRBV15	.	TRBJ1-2	CATSRGEDVYGYTF	TGTGCCACCAGCAGAGGGGAGGACGTCTATGGCTACACCTTC
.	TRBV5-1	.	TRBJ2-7	CASSLDPGYEQYF	TGCGCCAGCAGCTTGGATCCGGGGTACGAGCAGTACTTC
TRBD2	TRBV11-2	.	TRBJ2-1	CASSPVGGGASEQFF	TGTGCCAGCAGTCCTGTGGGCGGGGGGGCAAGTGAGCAGTTCTTC
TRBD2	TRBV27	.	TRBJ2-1	CASSGGASYNEQFF	TGTGCCAGCAGCGGGGGGGCCTCCTACAATGAGCAGTTCTTC
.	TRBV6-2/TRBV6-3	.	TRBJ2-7	CASSRGPGGEQYF	TGTGCCAGCAGCAGGGGACCGGGAGGCGAGCAGTACTTC
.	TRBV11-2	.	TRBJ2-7	CASSLDSDYYEQYF	TGTGCCAGCAGCCTCGACAGCGATTACTACGAGCAGTACTTC
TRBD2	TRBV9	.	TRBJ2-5	CASSLGTSGRAQETQYF	TGTGCCAGCAGCCTAGGGACTAGCGGGAGGGCCCAAGAGACCCAGTACTTC
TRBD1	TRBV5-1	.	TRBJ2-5	CASSRTGVETQYF	TGCGCCAGCAGCCGGACAGGGGTAGAGACCCAGTACTTC